This T cell receptor (beta chain) came from a study of technical replicates of blood from several donors. Profiling relied on immunoSEQ multiplex PCR, and the TCRdb table lists in-frame clones only, not all of them. The table includes under 85,000 clones, just under 97% detected once. V was pared by 3 bases and J by 5 bases, with 5 bases of the junction left unmatched. CDR3 length: 15 residues. Germline V lookup: CDR1 SEHNR, CDR2 FQNEAQ (reference sequence). The sequenced sample was T cells isolated from PBMCs. The sequence was collected from a human donor in good health. The chain recombines TRBV7-9 with TRBJ2-5, with 11 bases identical to TRBD2. CDR3 bases: TGTGCCAGCAGCTTCCTAGCGGGAGGTGAGGAGACCCAGTACTTC. Protein sequence: CASSFLAGGEETQYF. Combining the CDR3 with reference TRBV7-9 and TRBJ2-5 gives the whole variable domain DTGVSQNPRHKITKRGQNVTFRCDPISEHNRLYWYRQTLGQGPEFLTYFQNEAQLEKSRLLSDRFSAERPKGSFSTLEIQRTEQGDSAMYLCASSFLAGGEETQYFGPGTRLLVL.